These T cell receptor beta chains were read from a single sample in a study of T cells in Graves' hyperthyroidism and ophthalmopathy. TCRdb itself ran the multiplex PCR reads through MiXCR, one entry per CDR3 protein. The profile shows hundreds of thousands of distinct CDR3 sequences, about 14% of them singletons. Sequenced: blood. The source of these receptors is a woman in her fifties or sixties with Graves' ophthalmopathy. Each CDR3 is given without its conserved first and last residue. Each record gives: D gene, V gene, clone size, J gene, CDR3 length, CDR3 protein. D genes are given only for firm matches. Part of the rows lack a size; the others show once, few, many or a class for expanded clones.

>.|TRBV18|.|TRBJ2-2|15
ASSYWQPMSGTGELF
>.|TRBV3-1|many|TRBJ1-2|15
ASSLSRGRGVYHGYT
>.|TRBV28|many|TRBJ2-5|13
ASSQLDTGKETQY
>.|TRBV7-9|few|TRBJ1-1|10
ASGGTGTEAF
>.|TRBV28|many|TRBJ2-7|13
ASSSGASGPYEQY
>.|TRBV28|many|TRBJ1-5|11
ASTLLGNQPQH
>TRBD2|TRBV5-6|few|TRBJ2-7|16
ASSLMGLAGGRGDEQY
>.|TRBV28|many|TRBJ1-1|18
ASSFPPPRGELSMNTEAF
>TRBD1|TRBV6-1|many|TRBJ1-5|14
ASRERQGASNQPQH
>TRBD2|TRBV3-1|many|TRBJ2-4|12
ASSPSGIADIQY
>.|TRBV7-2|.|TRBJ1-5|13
ASSLVSGGNQPQH
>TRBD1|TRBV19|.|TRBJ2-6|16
ASSQEGQGAFGANVLT
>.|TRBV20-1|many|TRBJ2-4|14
SAVSGAILAKNIQY
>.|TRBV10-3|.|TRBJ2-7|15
AISVSPATSSGYEQY
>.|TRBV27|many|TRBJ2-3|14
ASSSPTQGSTDTQY
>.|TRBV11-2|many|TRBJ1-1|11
ASSPTSYTEAF
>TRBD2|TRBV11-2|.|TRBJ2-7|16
ASSQEGRASGSPYEQY
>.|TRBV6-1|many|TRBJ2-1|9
ASSQGSEQF
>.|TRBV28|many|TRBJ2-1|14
ASSGVDGLSYNEQF
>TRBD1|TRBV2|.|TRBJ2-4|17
ASSAIRDRSILAKNIQY
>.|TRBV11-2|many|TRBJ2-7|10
ASSLFATEQY
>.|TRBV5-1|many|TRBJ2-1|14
ASSLGDFGSYNEQF
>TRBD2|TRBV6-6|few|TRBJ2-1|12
ASSYGAGGVEQF
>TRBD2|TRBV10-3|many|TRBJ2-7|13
ATSPGTRGTYEQY
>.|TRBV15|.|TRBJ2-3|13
ATSRDLADTDTQY
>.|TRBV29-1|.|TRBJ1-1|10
SAGSASTEAF
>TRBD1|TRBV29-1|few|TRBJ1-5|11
SAVTGPNQPQH
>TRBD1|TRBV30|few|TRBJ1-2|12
AWSRDRGVYGYT
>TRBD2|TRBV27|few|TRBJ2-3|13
ASGLAGGSPDTQY
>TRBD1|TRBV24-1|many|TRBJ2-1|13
ATSDSDRGLNEQF
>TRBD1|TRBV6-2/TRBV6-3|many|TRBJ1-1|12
ASSYNTGATEAF
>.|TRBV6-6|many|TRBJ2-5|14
ASSYTTISHQETQY
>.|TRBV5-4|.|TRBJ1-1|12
ASSPVGRFLEAF
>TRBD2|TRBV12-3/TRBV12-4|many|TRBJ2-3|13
ASSLLADYTDTQY
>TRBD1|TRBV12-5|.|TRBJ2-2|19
ASGLVIWSDRGRFFTGELF
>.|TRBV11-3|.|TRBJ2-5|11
ASSPKGQETQY
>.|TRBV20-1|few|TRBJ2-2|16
SARDGFSTGSQTGELF
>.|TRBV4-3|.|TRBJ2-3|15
ASSQYRLTQGADTQY
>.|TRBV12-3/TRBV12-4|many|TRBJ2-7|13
ASSFASREGYEQY
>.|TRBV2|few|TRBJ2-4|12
ASSEARAGNIQY
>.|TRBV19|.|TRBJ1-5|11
ASSIRASQPQH
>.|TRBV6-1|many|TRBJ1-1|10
ASSQGSTEAF
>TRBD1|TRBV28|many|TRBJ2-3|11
ASNPTGKDTQY
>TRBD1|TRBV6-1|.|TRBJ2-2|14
ASRDRVNEHTGELF
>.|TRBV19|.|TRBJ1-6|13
ASCISWGRDSPLH
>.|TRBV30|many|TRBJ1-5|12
AWSEGQGFQPQH
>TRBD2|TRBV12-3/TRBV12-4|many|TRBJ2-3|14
ASSLYTGGPGDTQY
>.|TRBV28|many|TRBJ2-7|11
ASSLGFSYEQY
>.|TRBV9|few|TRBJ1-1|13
ASSVLTGPATEAF
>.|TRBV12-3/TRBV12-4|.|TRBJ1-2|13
ASSLGAGGLGGYT
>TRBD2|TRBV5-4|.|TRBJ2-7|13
ASRPLAASSYEQY
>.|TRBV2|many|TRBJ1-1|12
ASREGRLGAEAF